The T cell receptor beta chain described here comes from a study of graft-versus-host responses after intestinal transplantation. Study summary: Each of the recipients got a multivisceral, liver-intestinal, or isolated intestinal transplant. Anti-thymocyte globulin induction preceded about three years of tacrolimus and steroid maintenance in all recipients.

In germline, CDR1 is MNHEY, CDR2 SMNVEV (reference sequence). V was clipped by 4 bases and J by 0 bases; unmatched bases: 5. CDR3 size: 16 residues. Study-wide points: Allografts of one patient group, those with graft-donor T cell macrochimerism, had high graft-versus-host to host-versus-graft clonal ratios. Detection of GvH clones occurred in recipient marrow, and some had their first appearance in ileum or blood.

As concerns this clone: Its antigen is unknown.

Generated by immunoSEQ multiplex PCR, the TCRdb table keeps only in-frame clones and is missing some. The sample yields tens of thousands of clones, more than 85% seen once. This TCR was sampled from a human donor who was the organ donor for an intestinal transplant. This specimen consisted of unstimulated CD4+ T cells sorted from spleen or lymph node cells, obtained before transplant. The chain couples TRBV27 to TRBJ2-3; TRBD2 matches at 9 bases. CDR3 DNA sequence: TGTGCCAGCAGTTCCTTAGCGGGAGCCAGCACAGATACGCAGTATTTT. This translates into CASSSLAGASTDTQYF.